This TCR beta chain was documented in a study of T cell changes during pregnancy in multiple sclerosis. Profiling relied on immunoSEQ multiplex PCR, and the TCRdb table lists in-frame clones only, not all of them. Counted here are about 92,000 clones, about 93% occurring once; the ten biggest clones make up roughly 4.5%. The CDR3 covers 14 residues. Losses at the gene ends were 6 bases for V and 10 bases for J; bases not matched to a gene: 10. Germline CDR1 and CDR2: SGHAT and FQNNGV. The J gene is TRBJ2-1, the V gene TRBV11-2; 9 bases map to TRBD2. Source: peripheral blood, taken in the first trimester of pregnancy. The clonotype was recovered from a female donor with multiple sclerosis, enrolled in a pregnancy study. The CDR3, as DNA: TGTGCCAGCAGGAGAGCGGGGGGTATCGAAGAGCAGTTCTTC. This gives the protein CASRRAGGIEEQFF.